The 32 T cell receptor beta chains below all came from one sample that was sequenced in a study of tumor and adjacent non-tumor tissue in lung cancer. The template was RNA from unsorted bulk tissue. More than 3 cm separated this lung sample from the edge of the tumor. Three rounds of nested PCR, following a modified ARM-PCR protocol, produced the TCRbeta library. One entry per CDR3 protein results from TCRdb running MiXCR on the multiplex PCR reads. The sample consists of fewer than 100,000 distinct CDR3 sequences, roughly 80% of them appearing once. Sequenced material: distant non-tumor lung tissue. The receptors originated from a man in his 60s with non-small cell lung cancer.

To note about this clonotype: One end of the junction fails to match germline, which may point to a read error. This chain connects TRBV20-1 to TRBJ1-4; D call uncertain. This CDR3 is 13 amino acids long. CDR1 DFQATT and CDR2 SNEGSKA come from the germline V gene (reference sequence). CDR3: CRARYNQVEKLFF. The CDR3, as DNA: TGCAGGGCTAGATATAACCAGGTGGAAAAACTGTTTTTT.

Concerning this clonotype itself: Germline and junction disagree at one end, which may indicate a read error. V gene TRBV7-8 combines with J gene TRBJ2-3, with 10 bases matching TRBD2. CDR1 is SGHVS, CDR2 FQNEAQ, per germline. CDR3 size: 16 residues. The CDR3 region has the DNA TGTGTCAGCAGCTTCGGGACTAGCGCCAACACAGATACGCAGTATTTT. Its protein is CVSSFGTSANTDTQYF.

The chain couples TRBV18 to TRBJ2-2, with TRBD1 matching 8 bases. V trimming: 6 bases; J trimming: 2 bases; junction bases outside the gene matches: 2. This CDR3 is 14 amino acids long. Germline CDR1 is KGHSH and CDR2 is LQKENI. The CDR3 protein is CASSTGVNTGELFF. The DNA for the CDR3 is TGTGCCAGCTCGACAGGGGTCAACACCGGGGAGCTGTTTTTT.

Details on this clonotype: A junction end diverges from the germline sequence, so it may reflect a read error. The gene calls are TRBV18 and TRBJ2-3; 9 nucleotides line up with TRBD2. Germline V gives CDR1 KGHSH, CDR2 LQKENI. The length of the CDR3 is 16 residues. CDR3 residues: CTSARDSGSATDTRYF. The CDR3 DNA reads TGTACCAGCGCGAGGGATAGCGGGAGCGCCACAGATACGCGGTATTTT.

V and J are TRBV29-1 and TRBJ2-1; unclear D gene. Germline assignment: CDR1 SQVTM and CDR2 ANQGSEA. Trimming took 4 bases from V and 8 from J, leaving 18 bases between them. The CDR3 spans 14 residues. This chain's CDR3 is CSVVLIVGKDEQFF. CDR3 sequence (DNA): TGCAGCGTTGTATTGATCGTGGGTAAGGATGAGCAGTTCTTC.

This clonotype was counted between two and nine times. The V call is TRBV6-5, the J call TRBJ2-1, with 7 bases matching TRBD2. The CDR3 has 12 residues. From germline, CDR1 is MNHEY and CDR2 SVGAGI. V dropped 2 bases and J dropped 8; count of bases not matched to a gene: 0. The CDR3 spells CASSYRGDEQFF. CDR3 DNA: TGTGCCAGCAGTTACCGGGGGGATGAGCAGTTCTTC.

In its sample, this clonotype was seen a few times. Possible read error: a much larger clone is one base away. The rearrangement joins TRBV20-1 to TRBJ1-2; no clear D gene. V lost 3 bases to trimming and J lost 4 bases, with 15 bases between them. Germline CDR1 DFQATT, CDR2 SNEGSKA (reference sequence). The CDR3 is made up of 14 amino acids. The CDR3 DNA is TGCAGTGCTAGTGTTTCAGAGGCAATCTATGGCTACACCTTC. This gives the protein CSASVSEAIYGYTF.

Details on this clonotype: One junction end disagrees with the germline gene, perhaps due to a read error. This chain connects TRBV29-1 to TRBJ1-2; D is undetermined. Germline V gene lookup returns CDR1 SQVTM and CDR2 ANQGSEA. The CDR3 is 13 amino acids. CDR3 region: CSVVLGIGSDYTF. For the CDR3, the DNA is TGTAGCGTTGTGCTAGGGATAGGCTCTGACTACACCTTC.

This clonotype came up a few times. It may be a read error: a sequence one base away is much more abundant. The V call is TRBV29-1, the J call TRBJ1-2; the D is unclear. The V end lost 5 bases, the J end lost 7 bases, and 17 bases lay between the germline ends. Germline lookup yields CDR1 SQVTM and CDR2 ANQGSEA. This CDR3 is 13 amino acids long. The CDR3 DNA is TGCAGCGTTTTCTGGAGGGATATTAGTGGCTACACCTTC. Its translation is CSVFWRDISGYTF. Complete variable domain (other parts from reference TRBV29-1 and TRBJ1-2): SAVISQKPSRDICQRGTSLTIQCQVDSQVTMMFWYRQQPGQSLTLIATANQGSEATYESGFVIDKFPISRPNLTFSTLTVSNMSPEDSSIYLCSVFWRDISGYTFGSGTRLTVV.

The CDR3 DNA reads TGTGCCAGCAGGCTCACAGGGGGCTTGGAGACCCAGTACTTC. It is translated as CASRLTGGLETQYF. The chain combines TRBV11-3 with TRBJ2-5; TRBD1 matches 9 bases. Germline CDR1 SGHNT, CDR2 YENEEA. With 6 bases clipped from V and 5 bases from J, the junction kept 7 bases outside the gene matches. There are 14 residues in the CDR3.

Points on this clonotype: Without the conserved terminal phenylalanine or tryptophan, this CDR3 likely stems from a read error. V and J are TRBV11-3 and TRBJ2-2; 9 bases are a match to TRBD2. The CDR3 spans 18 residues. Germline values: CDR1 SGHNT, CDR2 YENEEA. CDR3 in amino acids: CAGSSRGAGGYSAGELFY. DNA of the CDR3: TGTGCCGGCAGCTCCCGGGGAGCGGGAGGATACAGCGCCGGGGAGCTGTTTTAT.

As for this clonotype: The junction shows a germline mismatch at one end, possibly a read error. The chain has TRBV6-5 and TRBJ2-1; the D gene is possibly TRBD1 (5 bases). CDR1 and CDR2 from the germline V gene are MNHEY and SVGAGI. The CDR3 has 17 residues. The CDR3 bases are TGTGCCAACATTTGCTCGTACAGGCCGAGCTCCTACAATGAGCAGTCCTTC. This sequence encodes CANICSYRPSSYNEQSF.

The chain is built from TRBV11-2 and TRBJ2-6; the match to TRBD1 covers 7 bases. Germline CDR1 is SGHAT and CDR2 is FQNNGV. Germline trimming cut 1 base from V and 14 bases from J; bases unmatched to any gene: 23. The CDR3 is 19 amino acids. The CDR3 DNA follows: TGTGCCAGCAGCTTAGTTCCAAAGGACAGGCCCTCTGGGACCAATCTCCTGACTTTC. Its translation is CASSLVPKDRPSGTNLLTF. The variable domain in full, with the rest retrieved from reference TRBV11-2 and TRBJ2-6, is EAGVAQSPRYKIIEKRQSVAFWCNPISGHATLYWYQQILGQGPKLLIQFQNNGVVDDSQLPKDRFSAERLKGVDSTLKIQPAKLEDSAVYLCASSLVPKDRPSGTNLLTFGAGSRLTVL.

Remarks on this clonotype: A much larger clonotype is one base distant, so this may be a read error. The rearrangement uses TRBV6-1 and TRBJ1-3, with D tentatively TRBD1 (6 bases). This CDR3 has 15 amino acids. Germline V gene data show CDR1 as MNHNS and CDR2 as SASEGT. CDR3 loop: CVSSEGGGSGNTIYF. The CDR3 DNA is TGTGTCAGCAGTGAAGGGGGTGGCTCTGGAAACACCATATATTTT.

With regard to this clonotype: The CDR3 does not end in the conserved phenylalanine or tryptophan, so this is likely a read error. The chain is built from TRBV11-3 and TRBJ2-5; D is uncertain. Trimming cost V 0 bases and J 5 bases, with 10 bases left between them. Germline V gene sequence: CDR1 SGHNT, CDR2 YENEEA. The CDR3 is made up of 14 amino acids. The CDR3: CASSLDLYGETQYL. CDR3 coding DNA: TGTGCCAGCAGCTTAGATCTTTACGGGGAGACCCAGTACCTC.

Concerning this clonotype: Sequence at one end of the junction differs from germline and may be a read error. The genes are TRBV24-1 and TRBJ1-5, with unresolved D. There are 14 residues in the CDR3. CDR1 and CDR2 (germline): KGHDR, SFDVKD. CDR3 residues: CVTSEGSSNRPQHF. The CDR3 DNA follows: TGTGTCACAAGTGAAGGTTCTAGCAATCGGCCCCAGCATTTT.

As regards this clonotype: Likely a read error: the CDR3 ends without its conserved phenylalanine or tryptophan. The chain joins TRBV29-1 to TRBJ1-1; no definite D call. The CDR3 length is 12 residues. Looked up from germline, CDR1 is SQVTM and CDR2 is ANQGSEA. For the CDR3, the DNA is TGCATCGTTGAATGTGGATCCGCTGAAGCTTTCTAT. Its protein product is CIVECGSAEAFY.

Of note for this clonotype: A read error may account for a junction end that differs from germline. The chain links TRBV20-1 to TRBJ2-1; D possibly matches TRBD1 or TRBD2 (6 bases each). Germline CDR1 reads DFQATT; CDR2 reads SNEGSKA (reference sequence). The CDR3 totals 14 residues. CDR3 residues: CSVDPGARYNDQFF. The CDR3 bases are TGCAGTGTTGACCCGGGGGCACGGTATAATGATCAGTTCTTC.

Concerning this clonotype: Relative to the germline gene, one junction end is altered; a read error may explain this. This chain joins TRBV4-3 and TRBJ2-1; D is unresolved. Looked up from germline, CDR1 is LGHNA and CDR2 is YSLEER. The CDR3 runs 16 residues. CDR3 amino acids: CASSQHRAQIYNERFF. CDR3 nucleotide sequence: TGCGCCAGCAGCCAACATCGAGCACAAATCTACAATGAGCGGTTCTTC.

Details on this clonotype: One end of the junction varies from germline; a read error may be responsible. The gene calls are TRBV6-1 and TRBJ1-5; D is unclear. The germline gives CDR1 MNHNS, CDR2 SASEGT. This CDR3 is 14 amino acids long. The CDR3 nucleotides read TGTACCAGCAGTGGGCACAATAGCAATCAGCTCCAGCATTTT. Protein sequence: CTSSGHNSNQLQHF.

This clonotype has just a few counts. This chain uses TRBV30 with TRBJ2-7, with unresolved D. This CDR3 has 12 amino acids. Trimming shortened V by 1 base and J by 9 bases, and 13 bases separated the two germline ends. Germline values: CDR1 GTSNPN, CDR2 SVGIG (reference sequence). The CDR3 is CAWSETRLGQYF. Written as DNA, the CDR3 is TGTGCCTGGAGTGAAACACGTCTCGGGCAGTACTTC.

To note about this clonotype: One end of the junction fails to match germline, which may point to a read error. Here the CDR3 DNA reads TGTGCCAGCAGTGAAGGTGGCCGAAACACCGGGGAGCTGATTTTT. Its protein is CASSEGGRNTGELIF. The chain links TRBV11-2 to TRBJ2-2; weak D call: TRBD2 (5 bases). CDR3 length: 15 amino acids. Germline-derived CDR1 and CDR2 are SGHAT and FQNNGV.

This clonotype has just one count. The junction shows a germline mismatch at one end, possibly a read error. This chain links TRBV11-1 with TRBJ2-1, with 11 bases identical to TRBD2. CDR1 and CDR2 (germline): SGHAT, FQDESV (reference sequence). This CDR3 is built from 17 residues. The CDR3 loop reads CASSESCSGGAYNEQCF. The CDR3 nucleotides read TGTGCCAGCAGCGAATCTTGTAGCGGGGGGGCCTACAATGAGCAGTGCTTC.

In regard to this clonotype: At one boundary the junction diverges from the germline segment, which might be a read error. CDR3 region: CASSNPMGVHEKLLF. For the CDR3, the DNA is TGTGCCAGCAGTAACCCTATGGGGGTTCATGAAAAACTGTTATTT. The chain links TRBV12-3 or TRBV12-4 to TRBJ1-4, with a weak D call TRBD1 (5 bases). The CDR3 spans 15 residues.

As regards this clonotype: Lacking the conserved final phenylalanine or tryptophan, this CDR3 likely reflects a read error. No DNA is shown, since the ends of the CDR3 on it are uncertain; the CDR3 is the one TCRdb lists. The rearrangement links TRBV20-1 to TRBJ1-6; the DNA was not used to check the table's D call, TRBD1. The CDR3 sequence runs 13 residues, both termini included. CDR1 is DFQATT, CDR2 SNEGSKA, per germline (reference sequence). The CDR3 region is CSATLTGASPFNS.

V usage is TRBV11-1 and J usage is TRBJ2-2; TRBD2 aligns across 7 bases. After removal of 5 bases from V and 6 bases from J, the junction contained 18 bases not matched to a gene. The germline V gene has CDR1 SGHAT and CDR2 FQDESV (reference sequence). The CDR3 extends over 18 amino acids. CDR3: CASSPRGPGGHRAGELFF. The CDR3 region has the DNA TGTGCCAGCAGCCCCCGGGGACCGGGAGGACACAGAGCCGGGGAGCTGTTTTTT.

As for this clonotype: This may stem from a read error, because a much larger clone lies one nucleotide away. DNA for the CDR3: TGTACCAGCAGCGACCCCCTCCGAGGGGGAGGTAATTCACCCCTCCACTTT. It codes for CTSSDPLRGGGNSPLHF. This rearrangement joins TRBV5-4 to TRBJ1-6; tentatively, D is TRBD1 (6 bases). Germline V gene data show CDR1 as SGHNT and CDR2 as YYREEE (reference sequence). The CDR3 covers 17 residues.

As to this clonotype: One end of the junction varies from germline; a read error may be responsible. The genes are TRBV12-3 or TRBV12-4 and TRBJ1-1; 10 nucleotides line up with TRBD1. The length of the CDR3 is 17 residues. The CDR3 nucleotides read TGTTCCAGCAGCATAACTTTGACAGGGGGCATGAACACTGAAGCTTTCTTT. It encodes CSSSITLTGGMNTEAFF.

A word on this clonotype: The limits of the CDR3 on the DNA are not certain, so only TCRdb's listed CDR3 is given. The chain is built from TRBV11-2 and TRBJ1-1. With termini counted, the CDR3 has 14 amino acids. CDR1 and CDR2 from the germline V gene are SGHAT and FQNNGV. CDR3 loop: CASTLVGRGTEASF.

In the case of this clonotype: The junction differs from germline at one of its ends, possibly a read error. The CDR3 DNA reads TGTGCTAGCATTGAAGGCAGGGGCGACACTGAAGCTTTCTTT. Encoded protein: CASIEGRGDTEAFF. The chain employs TRBV6-1 and TRBJ1-1; possible D gene TRBD1, 6 bases. Germline CDR1 is MNHNS and CDR2 is SASEGT. There are 14 residues in the CDR3.

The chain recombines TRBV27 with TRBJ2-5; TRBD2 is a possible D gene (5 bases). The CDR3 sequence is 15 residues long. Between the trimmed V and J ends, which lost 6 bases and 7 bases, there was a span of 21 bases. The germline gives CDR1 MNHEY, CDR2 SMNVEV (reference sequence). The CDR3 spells CASRTSGIFGGTQYF. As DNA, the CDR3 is TGTGCCAGCAGAACGTCCGGGATTTTCGGAGGGACCCAGTACTTC.

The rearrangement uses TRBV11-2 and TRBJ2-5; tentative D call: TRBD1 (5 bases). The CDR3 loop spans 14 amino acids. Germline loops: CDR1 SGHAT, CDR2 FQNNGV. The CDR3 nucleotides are TGTGCGGGCAGCTCTGAACAGGTCCAAGAGACCCAGTACTTC. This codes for CAGSSEQVQETQYF.